A single sample is the source of the 27 T cell receptor beta chains below, sequenced in a study of tissue T cells after allogeneic stem cell transplantation. Profiling relied on immunoSEQ multiplex PCR, and the TCRdb table lists in-frame clones only, not all of them. In the table there are tens of thousands of clones, roughly 75% of which are singletons. The sample comprised sorted cells pooled from one or two spleens. The receptors here all came from a pool of C57BL/6 mice in good health.

Worth noting for this clone: One end of the junction does not line up with germline, which may come from a read error. All gene names here are mouse names. The read gets to within 1 residue of the CDR3 end, and the germline J gene fills in the rest. The V gene is TRBV13-1, the J gene TRBJ2-7, with 10 bases identical to TRBD1. The germline V gene encodes CDR1 NSHNY and CDR2 SYGAGN. The CDR3 consists of 13 residues. The CDR3 bases that were read are TGTGCCAGCGGTGACGACAGGGGGCGGGAACAGTAC. Translation: CASGDDRGREQY. The whole CDR3 is CASGDDRGREQYF.

Concerning this clone itself: Gene names refer to mouse genes. The read falls 1 residue short of the CDR3 end, and the missing part is taken from the germline J gene. The J gene is TRBJ1-6, the V gene TRBV31; unclear D gene. TRBJ1-6 is an open reading frame whose function is uncertain. Trimming took off 0 bases at V and 4 bases at J, with 7 bases between the two ends. The CDR3 consists of 14 residues. Germline V gives CDR1 GKSSPN, CDR2 SITVG. CDR3 bases read: TGTGCCTGGAGTCTAGTCCAATATAATTCGCCCCTCTAC. Protein sequence: CAWSLVQYNSPLY. The full CDR3 is CAWSLVQYNSPLYF.

Details on this clone: Gene names and germline match the mouse. The read ends 1 residue shy of where the CDR3 ends; the end is completed using the germline J gene. This sample also contains other DNA sequences that code for the same CDR3. This chain joins TRBV13-2 and TRBJ2-5, with unresolved D. Germline V lookup: CDR1 NNHNN, CDR2 SYGAGS (reference sequence). Trimming cost V 2 bases and J 3 bases, with 7 bases left between them. CDR3 size: 13 residues. CDR3 in amino acids: CASGEGHQDTQYF. The sequenced CDR3 bases are TGTGCCAGCGGTGAAGGGCATCAAGACACCCAGTAC.

Note on this clone: These gene names are mouse names. Read coverage stops 1 residue before the CDR3 terminus; the germline J gene supplies the remainder. V and J are TRBV29 and TRBJ1-2; D gene uncertain. The CDR3 is 13 amino acids. Trimming left V 5 bases short and J 1 base short, with 8 bases between. In germline, CDR1 is MSHET, CDR2 SYDVDS. CDR3 sequence: CASSPQVNSDYTF. The part of the CDR3 DNA that was read is TGTGCTAGCAGTCCTCAGGTAAACTCCGACTACACC.

Worth noting for this clone: The gene symbols are mouse symbols. The CDR3 is cut off 1 residue early in the read; its end comes from the germline J gene. The chain links TRBV17 to TRBJ2-7, with D possibly matching TRBD2 (6 bases). The CDR3 consists of 14 residues. Germline-derived CDR1 and CDR2 are MNHDT and YYDKIL. Trimming cost V 0 bases and J 1 base, with 7 bases left between them. CDR3 bases read: TGTGCTAGCAGTAGAGACTGGGGATCCTATGAACAGTAC. As protein: CASSRDWGSYEQY. The full CDR3 is CASSRDWGSYEQYF.

Concerning this clone itself: The germline and genes are mouse ones. Read sequence stops 1 residue before the CDR3 end, and the germline J gene provides the missing end. The chain combines TRBV19 with TRBJ2-5; TRBD1 or TRBD2 may be the D gene (5 bases each). The CDR3 extends over 14 amino acids. Germline CDR1 reads FNHDT; CDR2 reads SITEND (reference sequence). V was pared by 0 bases and J by 4 bases, with 9 bases between. This chain's CDR3 is CASSIEGRKDTQYF. CDR3 bases read: TGTGCCAGCAGTATAGAGGGACGGAAAGACACCCAGTAC.

Of note for this clone: These gene names are mouse names. The sequenced CDR3 bases are TGTGGTGCTAGACGGACAGGGATTTCCAACGAAAGATTATTT. This gives the protein CGARRTGISNERLF. The CDR3 reads in full as CGARRTGISNERLFF. V is TRBV20 and J is TRBJ1-4, with 8 bases identical to TRBD1. The sequenced fragment ends 1 residue before the CDR3 boundary, so the rest is inferred from the germline J gene. The CDR3 loop spans 15 amino acids. The V gene's germline CDR1 is GFQATS and CDR2 STVNSAI. The V and J ends lost 3 bases and 0 bases, in that order; junction bases with no gene match: 3. The full variable domain, with the rest looked up from reference TRBV20 and TRBJ1-4, is GALVYQYPRRTICKSGTSMRMECQAVGFQATSVAWYRQSPQKTFELIALSTVNSAIKYEQNFTQEKFPISHPNLSFSSMTVLNAYLEDRGLYLCGARRTGISNERLFFGHGTKLSVL.

Notes on this clone: Here the gene names and germline are mouse. The read ends 1 residue early relative to the CDR3; the germline J gene fills the gap. J is TRBJ1-1 and V is TRBV31; 7 bases match TRBD1. This CDR3 region has 11 residues. Germline assignment: CDR1 GKSSPN and CDR2 SITVG. V was pared by 3 bases and J by 7 bases, with 2 bases of the junction left unmatched. The CDR3 sequence: CAWSPGGEVFF. The sequenced CDR3 bases are TGTGCCTGGAGCCCAGGGGGAGAAGTCTTC.

Note on this clone: Gene names refer to mouse genes. The read terminates 1 residue ahead of where the CDR3 ends, so the germline J gene completes it. This chain connects TRBV15 to TRBJ1-3; possibly TRBD1 for D (5 bases). V lost 5 bases and J 3 bases, leaving 8 bases between the germline ends. The V gene's germline CDR1 is SGHND and CDR2 FRSKSL. The CDR3 has 13 amino acids. The CDR3 DNA, read in part, is TGTGCCAGCAGTGGGGGGGTTGGAAATACGCTCTAT. Encoded protein: CASSGGVGNTLY. The whole CDR3 reads CASSGGVGNTLYF.

As concerns this clone: Genes and germline are mouse. The read finishes 1 residue shy of the CDR3 end, and the germline J gene is used to complete it. The gene calls are TRBV13-3 and TRBJ2-4; 7 bases line up with TRBD1. CDR3 length: 15 amino acids. In germline, CDR1 is NNHDY, CDR2 SYVADS. J was trimmed by 1 base and V by 2 bases; bases with no gene match: 4. The CDR3 sequence: CASSEDRAGQNTLYF. Partial CDR3 DNA: TGTGCCAGCAGTGAAGACAGGGCGGGTCAAAACACCTTGTAC.

This clone was counted a few times. Gene names and germline refer to mouse. CDR3 DNA (partial): TGTGCCAGCAGTGACTGGGGGGGCCCTAGCTCCTATGAACAGTAC. Translating gives CASSDWGGPSSYEQY. The whole CDR3 sequence reads CASSDWGGPSSYEQYF. The chain is built from TRBV13-3 and TRBJ2-7; 10 nucleotides match TRBD2. The CDR3 end is not reached by the read, which stops 1 residue before it; the germline J gene fills it in. CDR3 size: 16 residues. V was pared by 2 bases and J by 0 bases, with 5 bases of the junction left unmatched. The germline V gene has CDR1 NNHDY and CDR2 SYVADS.

Remarks on this clone: Genes here carry mouse names. The sequence runs out 1 residue before the end of the CDR3; the remainder is reconstructed from the germline J gene. The V call is TRBV20, the J call TRBJ1-1, with D possibly TRBD1 on 6 matching bases. Looked up from germline, CDR1 is GFQATS and CDR2 is STVNSAI. This CDR3 comprises 13 residues. V was pared by 2 bases and J by 3 bases, with 10 bases between. The CDR3 DNA, read in part, is TGTGGTGCTAGGCAGGGGAGAGACACAGAAGTCTTC. Protein product: CGARQGRDTEVF. In full, the CDR3 reads CGARQGRDTEVFF.

About this clone itself: Gene names and germline match the mouse. The read ends 1 residue before the CDR3 terminus; that terminus is restored from the germline J gene. The J gene is TRBJ1-4, the V gene TRBV5; D ambiguous. The CDR3 spans 12 residues. Trimming stripped 4 bases from V and 5 bases from J, with 5 bases between. Per the germline V gene, CDR1 is LGHNA and CDR2 is YNLKQL (reference sequence). Here the CDR3 reads CASSPGNERLFF. Partial CDR3 DNA: TGTGCCAGCAGCCCCGGGAACGAAAGATTATTT.

Comments on this clone: All gene names here are mouse names. The read ends 1 residue before the CDR3 terminus; that terminus is restored from the germline J gene. V is TRBV13-2 and J is TRBJ2-4, with D tentatively TRBD1 or TRBD2 (5 bases each). The V and J ends lost 0 bases and 0 bases respectively, with 8 bases between them. Germline-derived CDR1 and CDR2 are NNHNN and SYGAGS (reference sequence). The CDR3 runs to 15 residues. CDR3 bases read: TGTGCCAGCGGTGATGCCCGGGACAGTCAAAACACCTTGTAC. It yields the protein CASGDARDSQNTLY. The full CDR3 sequence reads CASGDARDSQNTLYF.

A note on this clone: Genes and germline are mouse. The read ends 1 residue early relative to the CDR3; the germline J gene fills the gap. This chain links TRBV29 with TRBJ1-2, with TRBD1 identical over 9 bases. Germline-derived CDR1 and CDR2 are MSHET and SYDVDS. Trimming took 6 bases from V and 1 from J; bases not matched to a gene: 3. This CDR3 comprises 14 residues. The part of the CDR3 DNA that was read is TGTGCTAGCAGGAGACAGGGGGTAAACTCCGACTACACC. Protein: CASRRQGVNSDYT. In full, the CDR3 reads CASRRQGVNSDYTF.

As for this clone: Mouse gene names apply. The read ends 1 residue shy of where the CDR3 ends; the end is completed using the germline J gene. The chain links TRBV2 to TRBJ2-1; 8 bases fit TRBD2. The CDR3 is 15 residues long. Unmatched junction bases numbered 0, after V lost 0 bases and J lost 2 bases. Germline values: CDR1 LGHNA, CDR2 YSYQKL. The DNA read from the CDR3 is TGTGCCAGCAGCCAAGACTGGGGGGACTATGCTGAGCAGTTC. It yields the protein CASSQDWGDYAEQF. The CDR3 in its entirety is CASSQDWGDYAEQFF.

A note on this clone: Mouse names are used for the genes. Sequencing ends 1 residue short of the CDR3 end; the germline J gene provides the rest. The chain joins TRBV13-1 to TRBJ1-1; 8 bases are shared with TRBD1. V was clipped by 2 bases and J by 9 bases; unmatched bases: 3. Germline-derived CDR1 and CDR2 are NSHNY and SYGAGN. The CDR3 runs to 12 residues. The CDR3 bases that were read are TGTGCCAGCAGTGACATCAGGGGGCAAGTCTTC. This translates into CASSDIRGQVF. The complete CDR3 sequence is CASSDIRGQVFF.

This clone was found a few times. Gene and germline names: mouse. The read gets to within 1 residue of the CDR3 end, and the germline J gene fills in the rest. The chain is built from TRBV13-3 and TRBJ2-7; 12 nucleotides align to TRBD2. The CDR3 consists of 16 residues. CDR1 NNHDY and CDR2 SYVADS come from the germline V gene. The J segment lost 0 bases and the V segment lost 4 bases, leaving 5 bases of the junction unmatched. CDR3 DNA, as far as it was read: TGTGCCAGCAGTCCGGGACTGGGGGGCCTCTCCTATGAACAGTAC. It encodes CASSPGLGGLSYEQY. The entire CDR3 is CASSPGLGGLSYEQYF.

About this clone itself: Gene names denote mouse genes. The CDR3 reads CASSSYREGSDYTF. Partial CDR3 DNA: TGTGCCAGCAGCTCTTACAGGGAGGGCTCCGACTACACC. This chain connects TRBV4 to TRBJ1-2; tentatively, D is TRBD1 (6 bases). The read ends 1 residue before the CDR3 terminus; that terminus is restored from the germline J gene. This CDR3 contains 14 residues. Germline V lookup: CDR1 LGHDT, CDR2 YNNKQL (reference sequence). Between the trimmed V and J ends, which lost 4 bases and 4 bases, there was a span of 13 bases.

Of note for this clone: Gene names are the mouse ones. Sequencing ends 1 residue short of the CDR3 end; the germline J gene provides the rest. This chain connects TRBV12-1 to TRBJ2-2; 9 bases fit TRBD2. The V segment lost 0 bases and the J segment 4 bases; nucleotides outside the gene matches: 5. The CDR3 extends over 16 amino acids. Germline lookup yields CDR1 SGHSN and CDR2 HYEKVE. CDR3 bases read: TGTGCCAGCTCTCTCACTGGGGGGCCCCCCACCGGGCAGCTCTAC. Its translation: CASSLTGGPPTGQLY. The CDR3 in full is CASSLTGGPPTGQLYF.

This clone was seen more than once but under ten times. Gene labels here are mouse ones. The CDR3 is cut off 1 residue early in the read; its end comes from the germline J gene. This sequence joins TRBV1 and TRBJ1-5; 9 bases match TRBD1. CDR3 length equals 16 residues. Germline V lookup: CDR1 NSQYPW, CDR2 LRSPGD (reference sequence). The trim removed 1 base at V and 3 bases at J, leaving 4 bases unmatched. CDR3 amino acids: CTCSAAPGQGNQAPLF. The DNA read from the CDR3 is TGCACCTGCAGTGCAGCTCCGGGACAGGGCAACCAGGCTCCGCTT. The variable domain in full, completed from reference TRBV1 and TRBJ1-5, reads VTLLEQNPRWRLVPRGQAVNLRCILKNSQYPWMSWYQQDLQKQLQWLFTLRSPGDKEVKSLPGADYLATRVTDTELRLQVANMSQGRTLYCTCSAAPGQGNQAPLFGEGTRLSVL.

As for this clone: The gene names given are mouse names. The read halts 1 residue ahead of the CDR3 end, with the missing end drawn from the germline J gene. The rearrangement joins TRBV31 to TRBJ2-7; no reliable D call. The CDR3 covers 12 residues. V lost 3 bases, J lost 4 bases, and 10 bases lay in between. Per the germline V gene, CDR1 is GKSSPN and CDR2 is SITVG. Incomplete CDR3 DNA: TGTGCCTGGAGCACGACTACTTATGAACAGTAC. Amino acid sequence: CAWSTTTYEQY. The entire CDR3 is CAWSTTTYEQYF.

Concerning this clone: The genes and germline here are from mouse. The read halts 1 residue ahead of the CDR3 end, with the missing end drawn from the germline J gene. The rearrangement uses TRBV19 and TRBJ2-1; possible D gene TRBD2, 5 bases. This CDR3 contains 13 residues. V lost 4 bases and J lost 6, with 11 bases in between. From germline, CDR1 is FNHDT and CDR2 SITEND (reference sequence). The sequenced CDR3 bases are TGTGCCAGCAGTCTGGGAAGGAGTGCTGAGCAGTTC. Encoded protein: CASSLGRSAEQF. The CDR3 in full is CASSLGRSAEQFF. The variable domain in full, completed from reference TRBV19 and TRBJ2-1, reads GGIITQTPKFLIGQEGQKLTLKCQQNFNHDTMYWYRQDSGKGLRLIYYSITENDLQKGDLSEGYDASREKKSSFSLTVTSAQKNEMAVFLCASSLGRSAEQFFGPGTRLTVL.

To note about this clone: Genes here carry mouse names. With the read ending 1 residue before the CDR3 end, the germline J gene is used to fill in that end. This chain uses TRBV13-3 with TRBJ2-4; TRBD1 might be the D (6 bases). With 1 base removed from V and 2 bases from J, the gap between germline ends came to 14 bases. Germline V gene sequence: CDR1 NNHDY, CDR2 SYVADS. The CDR3 covers 16 residues. CDR3 loop: CASSDRGRGDQNTLYF. The covered CDR3 bases are TGTGCCAGCAGTGATAGGGGCAGGGGAGATCAAAACACCTTGTAC. Complete variable domain (other parts from reference TRBV13-3 and TRBJ2-4): EAAVTQSPRSKVAVTGGKVTLSCHQTNNHDYMYWYRQDTGHGLRLIHYSYVADSTEKGDIPDGYKASRPSQENFSLILELASLSQTAVYFCASSDRGRGDQNTLYFGAGTRLSVL.

On this clone: Mouse germline and gene names are used. The CDR3 DNA, read in part, is TGTGCCAGCGGTGATCCGGGAGAAGACACCCAGTAC. It specifies CASGDPGEDTQY. The CDR3 in its entirety is CASGDPGEDTQYF. The chain uses TRBV13-2 and TRBJ2-5, with D unclear. The read halts 1 residue ahead of the CDR3 end, with the missing end drawn from the germline J gene. The CDR3 is 13 residues long. Per the germline V gene, CDR1 is NNHNN and CDR2 is SYGAGS (reference sequence). V gave up 1 base and J gave up 4 bases, with 7 bases separating them.

With respect to this clone: Gene labels here are mouse ones. From the germline J gene comes the end of the CDR3, since the read stops 1 residue before it. The chain is built from TRBV1 and TRBJ2-3; 10 bases match TRBD2. This CDR3 is 17 amino acids long. The germline gives CDR1 NSQYPW, CDR2 LRSPGD (reference sequence). The junction had 4 bases not matched to a gene; V was cut back by 0 bases and J by 1 base. CDR3 DNA, as far as it was read: TGCACCTGCAGTGCAGATCTGGGGGGGCGCGGTGCAGAAACGCTGTAT. Translating it yields CTCSADLGGRGAETLY. The entire CDR3 protein reads CTCSADLGGRGAETLYF.

As for this clone: Mouse gene names apply. Read coverage stops 1 residue before the CDR3 terminus; the germline J gene supplies the remainder. The V call is TRBV1, the J call TRBJ2-7, with 12 bases fitting TRBD2. CDR3 length: 14 residues. Trimming at V came to 4 bases and at J to 5 bases, leaving 3 bases not matched to a gene. Per the germline V gene, CDR1 is NSQYPW and CDR2 is LRSPGD (reference sequence). The CDR3 loop reads CTCSGGLGGHEQYF. The covered CDR3 bases are TGCACCTGCAGTGGGGGACTGGGGGGCCATGAACAGTAC. Filled out from reference TRBV1 and TRBJ2-7, the complete variable domain reads VTLLEQNPRWRLVPRGQAVNLRCILKNSQYPWMSWYQQDLQKQLQWLFTLRSPGDKEVKSLPGADYLATRVTDTELRLQVANMSQGRTLYCTCSGGLGGHEQYFGPGTRLTVL.